This T cell receptor (beta chain) was recovered during a study of blood T cell repertoires in COVID-19. Across the study: Specimens from acute and convalescent COVID-19 originated in the United States, Italy and Spain.

Germline CDR1 is SEHNR and CDR2 is FQNEAQ (reference sequence). CDR3 length: 14 amino acids. With 5 bases removed from V and 0 bases from J, the gap between germline ends came to 8 bases. Original handling: Cell counts per sample came from amplifying reference gene primers. Libraries were prepared by immunoSEQ multiplex PCR; TCRdb keeps only in-frame clonotypes and omits some of them. For V, J and clone size, that table is used; D and trimming come from the DNA. The sample lists about 520,000 clones, roughly 88% occurring once. The material sequenced was peripheral blood. This chain joins TRBV7-9 and TRBJ1-5; unclear D gene. This clonotype was obtained from a human donor in a cohort sampled during active COVID-19. CDR3 nucleotides: TGTGCCAGCAGCCCGGGAGGTAGCAATCAGCCCCAGCATTTT. This codes for CASSPGGSNQPQHF.